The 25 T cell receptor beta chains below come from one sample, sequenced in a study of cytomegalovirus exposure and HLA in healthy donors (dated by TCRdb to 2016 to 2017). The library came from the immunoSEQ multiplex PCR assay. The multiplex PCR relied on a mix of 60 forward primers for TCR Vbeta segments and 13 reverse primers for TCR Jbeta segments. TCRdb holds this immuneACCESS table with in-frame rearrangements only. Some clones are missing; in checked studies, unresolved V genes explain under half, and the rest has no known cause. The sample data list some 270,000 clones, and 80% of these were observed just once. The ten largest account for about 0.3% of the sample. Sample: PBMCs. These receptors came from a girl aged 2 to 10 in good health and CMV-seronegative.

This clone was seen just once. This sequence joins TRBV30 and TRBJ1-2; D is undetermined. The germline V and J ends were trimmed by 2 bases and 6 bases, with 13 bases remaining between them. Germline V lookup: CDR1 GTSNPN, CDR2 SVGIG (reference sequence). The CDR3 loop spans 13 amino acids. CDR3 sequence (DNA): TGTGCCTGGAGTCCCACTAATCTTCATGGCTACACCTTC. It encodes CAWSPTNLHGYTF.

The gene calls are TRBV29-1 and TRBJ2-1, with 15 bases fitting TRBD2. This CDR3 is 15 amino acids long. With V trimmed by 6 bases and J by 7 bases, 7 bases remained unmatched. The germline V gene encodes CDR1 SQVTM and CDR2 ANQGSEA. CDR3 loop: CSVGPGLAGGNEQFF. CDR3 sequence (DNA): TGCAGCGTAGGTCCGGGACTAGCGGGAGGAAATGAGCAGTTCTTC.

CDR3 in DNA: TGTGCCAGCAGCCTCCTGACAGGGAGCTCCTATAATTCACCCCTCCACTTT. This gives the protein CASSLLTGSSYNSPLHF. The chain carries TRBV14 and TRBJ1-6; TRBD1 matches at 7 bases. Trimming at V came to 4 bases and at J to 0 bases, leaving 6 bases not matched to a gene. CDR3 length: 17 amino acids. In germline, CDR1 is SGHDN, CDR2 FVKESK.

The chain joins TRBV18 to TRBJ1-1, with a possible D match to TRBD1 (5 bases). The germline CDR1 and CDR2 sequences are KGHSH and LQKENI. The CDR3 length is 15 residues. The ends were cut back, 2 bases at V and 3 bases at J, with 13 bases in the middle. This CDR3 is CASSPRQKGDTEAFF. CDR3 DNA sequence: TGTGCCAGCTCACCAAGGCAGAAAGGGGACACTGAAGCTTTCTTT.

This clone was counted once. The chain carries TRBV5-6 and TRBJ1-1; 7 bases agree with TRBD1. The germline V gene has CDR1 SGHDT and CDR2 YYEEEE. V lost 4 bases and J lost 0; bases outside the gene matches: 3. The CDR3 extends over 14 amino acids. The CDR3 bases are TGTGCCAGCAGCCTCGGACAGGTGAACACTGAAGCTTTCTTT. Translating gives CASSLGQVNTEAFF.

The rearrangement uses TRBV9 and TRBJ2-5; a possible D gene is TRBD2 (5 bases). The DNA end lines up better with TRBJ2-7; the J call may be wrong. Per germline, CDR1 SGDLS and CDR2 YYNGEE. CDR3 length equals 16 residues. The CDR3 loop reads CASSARGERDSYEQYF. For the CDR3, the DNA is TGTGCCAGCAGCGCCCGAGGTGAGAGGGATTCCTACGAGCAGTACTTC.

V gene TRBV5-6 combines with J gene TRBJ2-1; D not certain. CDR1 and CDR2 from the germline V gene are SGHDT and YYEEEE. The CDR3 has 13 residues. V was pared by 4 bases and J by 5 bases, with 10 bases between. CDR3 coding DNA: TGTGCCAGCAGCATACCTACCGACAATGAGCAGTTCTTC. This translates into CASSIPTDNEQFF.

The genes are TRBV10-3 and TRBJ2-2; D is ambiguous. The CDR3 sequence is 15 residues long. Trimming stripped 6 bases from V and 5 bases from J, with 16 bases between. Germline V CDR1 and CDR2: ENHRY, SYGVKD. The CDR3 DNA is TGTGCCATCAGCAGAGAGTACAGTGGGACCGGGGAGCTGTTTTTT. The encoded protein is CAISREYSGTGELFF.

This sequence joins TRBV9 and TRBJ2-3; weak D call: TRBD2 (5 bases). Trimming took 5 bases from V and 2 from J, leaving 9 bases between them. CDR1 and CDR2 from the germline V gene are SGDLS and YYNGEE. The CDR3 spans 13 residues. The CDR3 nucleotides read TGTGCCAGCAGAGACTACAACACAGATACGCAGTATTTT. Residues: CASRDYNTDTQYF.

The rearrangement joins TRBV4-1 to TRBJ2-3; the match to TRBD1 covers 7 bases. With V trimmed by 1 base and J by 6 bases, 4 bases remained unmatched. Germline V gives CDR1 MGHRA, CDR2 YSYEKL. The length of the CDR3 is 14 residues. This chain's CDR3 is CASSQGDRTDTQYF. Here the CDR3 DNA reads TGCGCCAGCAGCCAAGGGGACAGAACCGATACGCAGTATTTT.

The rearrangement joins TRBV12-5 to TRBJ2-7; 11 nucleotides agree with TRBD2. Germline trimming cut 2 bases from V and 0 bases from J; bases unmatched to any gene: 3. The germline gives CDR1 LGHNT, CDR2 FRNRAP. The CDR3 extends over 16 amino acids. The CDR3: CASGLPTSGNSYEQYF. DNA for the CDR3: TGTGCTAGTGGTTTGCCGACTAGCGGGAACTCCTACGAGCAGTACTTC.

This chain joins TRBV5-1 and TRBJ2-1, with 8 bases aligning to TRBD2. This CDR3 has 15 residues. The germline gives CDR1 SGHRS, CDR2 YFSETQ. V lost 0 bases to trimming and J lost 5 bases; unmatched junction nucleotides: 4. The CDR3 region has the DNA TGCGCCAGCAGCTTGGACCTAGCGGGTAACAATGAGCAGTTCTTC. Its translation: CASSLDLAGNNEQFF.

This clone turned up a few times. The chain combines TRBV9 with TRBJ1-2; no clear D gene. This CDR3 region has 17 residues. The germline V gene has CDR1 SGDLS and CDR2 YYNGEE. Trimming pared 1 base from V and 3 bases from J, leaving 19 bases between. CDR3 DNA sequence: TGTGCCAGCAGCGTAATACCAGTATCCCTCGTCCACTATGGCTACACCTTC. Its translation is CASSVIPVSLVHYGYTF.

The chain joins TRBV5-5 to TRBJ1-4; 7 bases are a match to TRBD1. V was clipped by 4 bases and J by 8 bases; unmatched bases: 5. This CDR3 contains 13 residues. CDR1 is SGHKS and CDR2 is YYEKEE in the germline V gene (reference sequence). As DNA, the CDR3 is TGTGCCAGCAGCACCGGGACAGTAGAAAAACTGTTTTTT. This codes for CASSTGTVEKLFF.

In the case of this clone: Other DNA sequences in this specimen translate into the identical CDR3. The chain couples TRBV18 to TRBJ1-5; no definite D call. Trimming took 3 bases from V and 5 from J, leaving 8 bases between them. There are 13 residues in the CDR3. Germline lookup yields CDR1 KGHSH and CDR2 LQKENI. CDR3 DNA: TGTGCCAGCTCACCCTCGGAGGATCAGCCCCAGCATTTT. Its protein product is CASSPSEDQPQHF.

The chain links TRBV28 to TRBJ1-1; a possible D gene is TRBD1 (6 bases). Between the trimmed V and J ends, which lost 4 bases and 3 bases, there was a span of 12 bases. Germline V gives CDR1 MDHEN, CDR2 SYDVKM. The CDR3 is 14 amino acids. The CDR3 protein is CASSSRGCDTEAFF. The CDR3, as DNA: TGTGCCAGCAGTTCTAGGGGGTGCGACACTGAAGCTTTCTTT.

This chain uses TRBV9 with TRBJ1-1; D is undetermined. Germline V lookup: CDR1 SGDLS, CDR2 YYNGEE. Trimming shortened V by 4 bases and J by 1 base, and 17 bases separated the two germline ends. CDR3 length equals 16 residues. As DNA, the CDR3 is TGTGCCAGCAGCCCATCCCAGTCAGCGACGAACACTGAAGCTTTCTTT. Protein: CASSPSQSATNTEAFF.

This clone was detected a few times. CDR3: CASSLVEKTGAYGYTF. DNA of the CDR3: TGTGCCAGCAGCTTAGTGGAGAAGACAGGGGCTTATGGCTACACCTTC. J is TRBJ1-2 and V is TRBV7-9; TRBD1 aligns across 8 bases. With V trimmed by 1 base and J by 5 bases, 9 bases remained unmatched. The CDR3 has 16 amino acids. Germline lookup yields CDR1 SEHNR and CDR2 FQNEAQ (reference sequence).

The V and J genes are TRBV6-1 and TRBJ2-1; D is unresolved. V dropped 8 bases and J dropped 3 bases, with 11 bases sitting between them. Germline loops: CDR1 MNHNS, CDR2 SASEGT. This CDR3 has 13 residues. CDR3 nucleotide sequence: TGTGCCAGCGAGGCTAGTAGCTACAATGAGCAGTTCTTC. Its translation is CASEASSYNEQFF.

Written as DNA, the CDR3 is TGTGCCAGCAGAGAAACCGGGACTAGCGGGGGCAGATTCTACTACGAGCAGTACTTC. Translating gives CASRETGTSGGRFYYEQYF. The chain is built from TRBV9 and TRBJ2-7; TRBD2 agrees at 14 bases. Losses at the gene ends were 5 bases for V and 3 bases for J; bases not matched to a gene: 16. Germline V CDR1 and CDR2: SGDLS, YYNGEE. The CDR3 totals 19 residues.

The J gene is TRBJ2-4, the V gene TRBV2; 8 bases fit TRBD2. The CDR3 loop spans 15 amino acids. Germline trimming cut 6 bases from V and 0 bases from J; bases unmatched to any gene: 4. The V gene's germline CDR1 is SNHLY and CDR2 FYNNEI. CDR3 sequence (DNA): TGTGCCAGCAGAGAGCGGGAGCTAGCCAAAAACATTCAGTACTTC. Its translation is CASRERELAKNIQYF.

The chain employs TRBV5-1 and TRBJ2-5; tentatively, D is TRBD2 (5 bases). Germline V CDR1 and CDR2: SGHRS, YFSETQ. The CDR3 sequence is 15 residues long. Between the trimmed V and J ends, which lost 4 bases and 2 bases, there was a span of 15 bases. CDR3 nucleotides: TGCGCCAGCAGCCGAGGAGACGGCGGGCAAGAGACCCAGTACTTC. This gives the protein CASSRGDGGQETQYF. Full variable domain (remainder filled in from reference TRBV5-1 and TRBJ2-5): KAGVTQTPRYLIKTRGQQVTLSCSPISGHRSVSWYQQTPGQGLQFLFEYFSETQRNKGNFPGRFSGRQFSNSRSEMNVSTLELGDSALYLCASSRGDGGQETQYFGPGTRLLVL.

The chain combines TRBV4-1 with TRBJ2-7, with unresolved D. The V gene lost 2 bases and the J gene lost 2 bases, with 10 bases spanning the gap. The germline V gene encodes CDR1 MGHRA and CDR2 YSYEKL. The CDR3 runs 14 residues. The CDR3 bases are TGCGCCAGCAGCCAAACTAACGGAGCCTACGAGCAGTACTTC. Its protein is CASSQTNGAYEQYF.

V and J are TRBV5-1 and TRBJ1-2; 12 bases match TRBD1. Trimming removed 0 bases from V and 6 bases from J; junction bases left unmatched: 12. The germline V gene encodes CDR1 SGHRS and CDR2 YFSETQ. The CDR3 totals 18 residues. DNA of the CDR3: TGCGCCAGCAGCTTGGCCTCGGGACAGGGGGCGGAATGGGATGGCTACACCTTC. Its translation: CASSLASGQGAEWDGYTF. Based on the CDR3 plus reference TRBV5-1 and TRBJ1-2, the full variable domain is KAGVTQTPRYLIKTRGQQVTLSCSPISGHRSVSWYQQTPGQGLQFLFEYFSETQRNKGNFPGRFSGRQFSNSRSEMNVSTLELGDSALYLCASSLASGQGAEWDGYTFGSGTRLTVV.

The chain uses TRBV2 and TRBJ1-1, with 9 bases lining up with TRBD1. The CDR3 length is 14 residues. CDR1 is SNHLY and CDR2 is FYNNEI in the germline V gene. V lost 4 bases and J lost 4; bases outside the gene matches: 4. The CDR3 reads CASSADRGGTEAFF. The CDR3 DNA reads TGTGCCAGCAGTGCCGACAGGGGGGGCACTGAAGCTTTCTTT.